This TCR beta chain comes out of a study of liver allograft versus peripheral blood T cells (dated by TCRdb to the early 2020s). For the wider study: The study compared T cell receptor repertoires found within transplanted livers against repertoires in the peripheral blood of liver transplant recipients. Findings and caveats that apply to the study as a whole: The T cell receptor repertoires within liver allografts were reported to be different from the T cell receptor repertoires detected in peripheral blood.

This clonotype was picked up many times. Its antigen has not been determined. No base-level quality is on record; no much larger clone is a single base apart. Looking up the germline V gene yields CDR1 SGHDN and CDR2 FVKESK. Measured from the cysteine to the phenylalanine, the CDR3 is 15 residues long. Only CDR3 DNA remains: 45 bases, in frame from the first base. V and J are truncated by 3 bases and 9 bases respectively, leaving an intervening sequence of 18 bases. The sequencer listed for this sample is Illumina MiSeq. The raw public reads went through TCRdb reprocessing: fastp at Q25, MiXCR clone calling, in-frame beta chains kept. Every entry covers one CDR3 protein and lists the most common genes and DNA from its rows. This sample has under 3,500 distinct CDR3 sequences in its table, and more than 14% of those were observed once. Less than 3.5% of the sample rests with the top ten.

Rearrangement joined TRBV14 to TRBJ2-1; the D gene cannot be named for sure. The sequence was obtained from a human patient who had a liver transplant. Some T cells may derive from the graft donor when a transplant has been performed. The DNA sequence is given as TGTGCCAGCAGCCACGGTGGATATCAAGGTGTTGAGCAGTTCTTC. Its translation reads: CASSHGGYQGVEQFF.